Given below is one T cell receptor beta chain in context. Its antigen is not identified. The sample originates from a study of breast tumors, draining lymph nodes, adjacent tissues. The lymph nodes were axillary draining lymph nodes from breast cancer patients. The V and J ends lost 2 bases and 8 bases, in that order; junction bases with no gene match: 4. Germline CDR1 LNHDA, CDR2 SQIVND (reference sequence). The CDR3 consists of 13 residues. TCRdb reprocessed the multiplex PCR reads with MiXCR, giving one entry per CDR3 protein. The sample carries 200,000 or so distinct CDR3 sequences, approximately 30% recorded once. Whole-study results and caveats: Luminal-like breast cancer showed significantly higher tumor–nontumor repertoire similarity than basal-like.

Sequencing was done on a sample of axillary lymph node tissue. This sequence originates from a female donor with breast cancer. Some clones in this sample may be carry-over from other donors' samples. The chain couples TRBV19 to TRBJ1-2, with 8 nucleotides matching TRBD1. CDR3 residues: CASSIQGAQGYTF. CDR3 nucleotides: TGTGCCAGTAGTATACAGGGGGCGCAGGGCTACACCTTC.